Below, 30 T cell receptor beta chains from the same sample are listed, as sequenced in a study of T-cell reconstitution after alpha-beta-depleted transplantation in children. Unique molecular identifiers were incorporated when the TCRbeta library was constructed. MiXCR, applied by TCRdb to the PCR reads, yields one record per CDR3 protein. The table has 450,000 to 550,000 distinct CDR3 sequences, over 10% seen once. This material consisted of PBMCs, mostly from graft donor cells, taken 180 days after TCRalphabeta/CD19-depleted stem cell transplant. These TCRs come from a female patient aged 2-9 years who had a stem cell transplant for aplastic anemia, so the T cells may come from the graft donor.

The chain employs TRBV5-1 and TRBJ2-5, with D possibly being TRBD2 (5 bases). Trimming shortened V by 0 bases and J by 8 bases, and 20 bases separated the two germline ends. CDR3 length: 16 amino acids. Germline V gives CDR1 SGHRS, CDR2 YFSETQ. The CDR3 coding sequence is TGCGCCAGCAGCTTGGTCGTTACGGGGTGGATCTCAACCCAGTACTTC. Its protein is CASSLVVTGWISTQYF. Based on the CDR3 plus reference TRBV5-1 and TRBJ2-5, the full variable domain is KAGVTQTPRYLIKTRGQQVTLSCSPISGHRSVSWYQQTPGQGLQFLFEYFSETQRNKGNFPGRFSGRQFSNSRSEMNVSTLELGDSALYLCASSLVVTGWISTQYFGPGTRLLVL.

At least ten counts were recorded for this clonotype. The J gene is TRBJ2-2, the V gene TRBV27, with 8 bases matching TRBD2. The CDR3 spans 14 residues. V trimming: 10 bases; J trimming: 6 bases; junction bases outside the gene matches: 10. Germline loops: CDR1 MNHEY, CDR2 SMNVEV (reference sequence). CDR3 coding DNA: TGTGCCACCGGGGGGGTCGCAGGTGCCGGGGAGCTGTTTTTT. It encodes CATGGVAGAGELFF.

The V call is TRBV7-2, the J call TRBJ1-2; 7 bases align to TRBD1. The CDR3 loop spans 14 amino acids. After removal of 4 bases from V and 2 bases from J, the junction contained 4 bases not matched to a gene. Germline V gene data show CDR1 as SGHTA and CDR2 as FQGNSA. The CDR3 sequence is CASSSEGGNYGYTF. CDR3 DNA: TGTGCCAGCAGCTCCGAAGGGGGCAACTATGGCTACACCTTC.

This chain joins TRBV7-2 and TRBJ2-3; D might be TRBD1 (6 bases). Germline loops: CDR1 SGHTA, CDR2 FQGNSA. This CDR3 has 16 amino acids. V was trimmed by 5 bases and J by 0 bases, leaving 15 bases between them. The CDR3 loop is CASSLDLTGSTDTQYF. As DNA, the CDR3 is TGTGCCAGCAGCCTTGACCTTACAGGGAGCACAGATACGCAGTATTTT.

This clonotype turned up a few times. The CDR3 bases are TGTGCCAGCAGTGAGACCCCGGGACAGATTAATGAAAAACTGTTTTTT. It specifies CASSETPGQINEKLFF. The V call is TRBV6-1, the J call TRBJ1-4, with TRBD1 identical over 7 bases. This CDR3 comprises 16 residues. V lost 3 bases and J lost 4; bases outside the gene matches: 8. CDR1 and CDR2 (germline): MNHNS, SASEGT.

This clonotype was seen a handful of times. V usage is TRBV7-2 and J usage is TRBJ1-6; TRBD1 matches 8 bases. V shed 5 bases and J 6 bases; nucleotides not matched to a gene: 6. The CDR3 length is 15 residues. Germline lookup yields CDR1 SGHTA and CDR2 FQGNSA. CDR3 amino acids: CASSGQGLINSPLHF. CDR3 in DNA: TGTGCCAGCAGCGGACAGGGCTTAATTAATTCACCCCTCCACTTT.

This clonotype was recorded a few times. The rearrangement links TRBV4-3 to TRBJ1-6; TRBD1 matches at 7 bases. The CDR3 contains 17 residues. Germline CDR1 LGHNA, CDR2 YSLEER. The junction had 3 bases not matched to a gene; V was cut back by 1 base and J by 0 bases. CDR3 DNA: TGCGCCAGCAGCCAAGCGGGACAGAGCTCCTATAATTCACCCCTCCACTTT. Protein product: CASSQAGQSSYNSPLHF.

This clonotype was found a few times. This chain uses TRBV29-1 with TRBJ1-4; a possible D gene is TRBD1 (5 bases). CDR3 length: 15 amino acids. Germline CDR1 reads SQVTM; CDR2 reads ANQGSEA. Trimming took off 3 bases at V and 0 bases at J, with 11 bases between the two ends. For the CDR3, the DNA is TGCAGCGTTGAGGGCAGGGTTGCAACTAATGAAAAACTGTTTTTT. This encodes CSVEGRVATNEKLFF. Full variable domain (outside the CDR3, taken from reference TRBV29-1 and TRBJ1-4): SAVISQKPSRDICQRGTSLTIQCQVDSQVTMMFWYRQQPGQSLTLIATANQGSEATYESGFVIDKFPISRPNLTFSTLTVSNMSPEDSSIYLCSVEGRVATNEKLFFGSGTQLSVL.

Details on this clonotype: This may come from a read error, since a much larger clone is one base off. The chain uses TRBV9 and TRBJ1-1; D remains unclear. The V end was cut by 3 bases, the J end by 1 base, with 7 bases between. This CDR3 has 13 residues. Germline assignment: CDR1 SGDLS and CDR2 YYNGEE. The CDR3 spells CASSGNRNTEAFF. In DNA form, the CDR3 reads TGTGCCAGCAGCGGAAACAGGAACACTGAAGCTTTCTTT.

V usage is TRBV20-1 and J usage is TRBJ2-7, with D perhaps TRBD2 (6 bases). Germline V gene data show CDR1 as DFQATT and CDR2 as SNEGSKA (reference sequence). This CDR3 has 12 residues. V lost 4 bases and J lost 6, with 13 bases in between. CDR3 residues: CSATYWGGEQYF. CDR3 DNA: TGCAGTGCTACCTACTGGGGAGGCGAGCAGTACTTC.

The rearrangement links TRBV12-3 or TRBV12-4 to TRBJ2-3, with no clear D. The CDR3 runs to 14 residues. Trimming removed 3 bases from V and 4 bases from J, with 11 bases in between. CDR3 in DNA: TGTGCCAGCAGTTTTGGTCATCTCCCAGATACGCAGTATTTT. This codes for CASSFGHLPDTQYF.

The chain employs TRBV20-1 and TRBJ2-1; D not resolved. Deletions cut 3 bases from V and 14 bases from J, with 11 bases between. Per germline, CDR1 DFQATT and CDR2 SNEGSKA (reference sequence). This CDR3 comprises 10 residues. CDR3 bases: TGCAGTGCTAGCCGGTGGATCGAGTTCTTC. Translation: CSASRWIEFF.

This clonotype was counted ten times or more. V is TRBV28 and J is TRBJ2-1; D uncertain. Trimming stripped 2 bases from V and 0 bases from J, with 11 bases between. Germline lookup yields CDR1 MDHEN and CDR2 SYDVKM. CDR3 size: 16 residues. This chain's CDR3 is CASSLDAISSYNEQFF. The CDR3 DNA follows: TGTGCCAGCAGTTTAGATGCGATTAGCTCCTACAATGAGCAGTTCTTC.

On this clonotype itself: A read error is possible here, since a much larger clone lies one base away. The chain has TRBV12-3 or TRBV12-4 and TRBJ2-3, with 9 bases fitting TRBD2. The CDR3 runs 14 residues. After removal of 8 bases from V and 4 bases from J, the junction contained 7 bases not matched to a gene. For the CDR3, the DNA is TGTGCCAGCGGCCTAATAGCGGGAGCAGATACGCAGTATTTT. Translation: CASGLIAGADTQYF.

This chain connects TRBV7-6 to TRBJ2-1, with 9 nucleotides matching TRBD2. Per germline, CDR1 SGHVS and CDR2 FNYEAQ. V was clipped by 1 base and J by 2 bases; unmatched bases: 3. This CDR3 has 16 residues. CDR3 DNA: TGTGCCAGCAGCTTAGGGGCTAGCGGGGCCTACAATGAGCAGTTCTTC. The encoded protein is CASSLGASGAYNEQFF. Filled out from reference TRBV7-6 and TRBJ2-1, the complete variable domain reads GAGVSQSPRYKVTKRGQDVALRCDPISGHVSLYWYRQALGQGPEFLTYFNYEAQQDKSGLPNDRFSAERPEGSISTLTIQRTEQRDSAMYRCASSLGASGAYNEQFFGPGTRLTVL.

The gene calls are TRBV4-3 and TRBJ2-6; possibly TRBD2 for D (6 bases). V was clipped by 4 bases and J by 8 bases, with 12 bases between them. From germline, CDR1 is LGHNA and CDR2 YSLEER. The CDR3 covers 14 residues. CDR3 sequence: CASSPRGVTNVLTF. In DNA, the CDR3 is TGCGCCAGCAGCCCGCGCGGGGTTACCAACGTCCTGACTTTC.

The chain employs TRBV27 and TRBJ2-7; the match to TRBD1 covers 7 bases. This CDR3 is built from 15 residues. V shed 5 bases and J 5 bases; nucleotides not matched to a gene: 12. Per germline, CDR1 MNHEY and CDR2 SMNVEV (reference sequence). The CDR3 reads CASSPLTGRGHEQYF. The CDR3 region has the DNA TGTGCCAGCAGTCCGCTGACAGGGAGAGGCCACGAGCAGTACTTC.

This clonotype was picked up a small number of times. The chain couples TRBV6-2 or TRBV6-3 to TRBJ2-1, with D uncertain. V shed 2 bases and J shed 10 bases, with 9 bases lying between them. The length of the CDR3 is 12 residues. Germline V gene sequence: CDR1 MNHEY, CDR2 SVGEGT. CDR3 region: CASSYGPPEQFF. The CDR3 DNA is TGTGCCAGCAGTTACGGGCCCCCGGAGCAGTTCTTC.

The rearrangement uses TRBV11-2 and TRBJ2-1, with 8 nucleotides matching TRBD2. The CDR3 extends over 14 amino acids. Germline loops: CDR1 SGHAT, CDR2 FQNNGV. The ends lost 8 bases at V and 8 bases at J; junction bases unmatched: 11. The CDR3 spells CASGKSGSGYEQFF. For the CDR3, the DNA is TGTGCCAGCGGAAAGAGCGGGAGTGGGTATGAGCAGTTCTTC.

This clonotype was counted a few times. The CDR3 loop is CASRVPPRGLSDTQYF. The DNA of the CDR3 is TGTGCCAGCAGGGTCCCCCCCAGGGGACTTTCAGATACGCAGTATTTT. The chain has TRBV28 and TRBJ2-3; D is possibly TRBD1 or TRBD2 (6 bases each). Germline CDR1 reads MDHEN; CDR2 reads SYDVKM. There are 16 residues in the CDR3. Deletions cut 6 bases from V and 4 bases from J, with 20 bases between.

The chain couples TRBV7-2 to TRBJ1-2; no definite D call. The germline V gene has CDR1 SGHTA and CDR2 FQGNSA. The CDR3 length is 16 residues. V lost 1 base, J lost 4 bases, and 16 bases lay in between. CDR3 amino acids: CASSLDPGPVGYGYTF. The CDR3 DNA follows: TGTGCCAGCAGCTTAGACCCGGGCCCAGTGGGCTATGGCTACACCTTC.

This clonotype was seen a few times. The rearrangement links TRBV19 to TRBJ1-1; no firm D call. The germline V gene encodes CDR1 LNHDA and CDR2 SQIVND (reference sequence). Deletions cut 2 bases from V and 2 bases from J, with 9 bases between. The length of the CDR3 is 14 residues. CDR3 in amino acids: CASSILQHNTEAFF. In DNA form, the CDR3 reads TGTGCCAGTAGTATATTACAGCATAACACTGAAGCTTTCTTT.

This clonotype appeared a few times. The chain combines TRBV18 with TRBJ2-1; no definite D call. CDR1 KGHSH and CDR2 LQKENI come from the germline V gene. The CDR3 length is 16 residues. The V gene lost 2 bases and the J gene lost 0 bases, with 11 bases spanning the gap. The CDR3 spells CASSPGHRSSYNEQFF. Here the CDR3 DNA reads TGTGCCAGCTCACCAGGTCATCGAAGCTCCTACAATGAGCAGTTCTTC.

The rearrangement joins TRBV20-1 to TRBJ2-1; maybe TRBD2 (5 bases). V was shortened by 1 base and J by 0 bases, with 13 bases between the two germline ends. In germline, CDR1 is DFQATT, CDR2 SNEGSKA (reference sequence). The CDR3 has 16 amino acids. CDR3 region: CSARVSAGSSYNEQFF. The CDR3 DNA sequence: TGCAGTGCTAGAGTTTCGGCGGGTAGCTCCTACAATGAGCAGTTCTTC.

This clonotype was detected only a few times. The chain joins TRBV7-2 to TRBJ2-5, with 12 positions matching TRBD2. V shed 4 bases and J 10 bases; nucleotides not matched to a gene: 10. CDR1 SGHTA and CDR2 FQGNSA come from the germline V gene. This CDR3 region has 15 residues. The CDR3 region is CASSSGLAGSVGQYF. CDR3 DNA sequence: TGTGCCAGCAGCTCTGGACTAGCGGGAAGTGTAGGCCAGTACTTC.

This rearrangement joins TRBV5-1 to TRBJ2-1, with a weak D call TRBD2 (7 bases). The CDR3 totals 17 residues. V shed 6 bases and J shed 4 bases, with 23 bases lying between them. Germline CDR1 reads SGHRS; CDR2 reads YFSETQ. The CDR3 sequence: CASTGGGGQGPYNEQFF. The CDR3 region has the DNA TGCGCCAGCACGGGGGGAGGTGGGCAGGGGCCTTACAATGAGCAGTTCTTC.

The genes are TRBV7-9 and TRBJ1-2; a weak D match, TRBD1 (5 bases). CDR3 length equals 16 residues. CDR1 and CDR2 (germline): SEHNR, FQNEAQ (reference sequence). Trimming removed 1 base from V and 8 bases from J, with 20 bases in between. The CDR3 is CASSLGTGRAYKGYTF. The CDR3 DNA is TGTGCCAGCAGCTTAGGGACGGGCAGGGCTTACAAGGGCTACACCTTC.

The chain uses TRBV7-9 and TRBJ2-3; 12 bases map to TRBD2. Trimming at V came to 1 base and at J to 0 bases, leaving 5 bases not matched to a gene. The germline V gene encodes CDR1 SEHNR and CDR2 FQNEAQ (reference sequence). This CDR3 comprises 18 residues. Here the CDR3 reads CASSLDGTSGPSTDTQYF. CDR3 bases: TGTGCCAGCAGCTTAGACGGGACTAGCGGGCCTAGCACAGATACGCAGTATTTT.

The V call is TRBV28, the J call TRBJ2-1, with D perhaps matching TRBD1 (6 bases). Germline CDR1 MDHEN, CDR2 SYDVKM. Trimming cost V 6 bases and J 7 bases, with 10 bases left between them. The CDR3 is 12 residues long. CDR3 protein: CASRPDRNEQFF. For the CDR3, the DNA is TGTGCCAGCAGGCCGGACAGAAATGAGCAGTTCTTC.

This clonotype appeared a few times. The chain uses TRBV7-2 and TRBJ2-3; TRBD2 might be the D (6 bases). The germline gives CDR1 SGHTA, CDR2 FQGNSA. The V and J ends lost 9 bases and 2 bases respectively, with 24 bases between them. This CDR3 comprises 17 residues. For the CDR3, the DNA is TGTGCCAGTTTACTAGCCCTCAGGGCACCTTACACAGATACGCAGTATTTT. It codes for CASLLALRAPYTDTQYF.